One sample yielded the 11 T cell receptor beta chains listed below, sequenced in a study of shared clonotypes between healthy human individuals. The method was immunoSEQ multiplex PCR; TCRdb's version includes in-frame clones alone and lacks a portion of them. The table records approximately 510,000 clones, 60% to 85% of them present only once. The sequenced sample was PBMCs. The receptors here all came from a woman in her 40s in good health. Some clones in this sample may be carry-over from other donors' samples.

There are a few counts of this clone. The chain recombines TRBV18 with TRBJ2-3, with 11 bases that match TRBD2. The CDR3 loop spans 16 amino acids. After removal of 3 bases from V and 2 bases from J, the junction contained 4 bases not matched to a gene. From germline, CDR1 is KGHSH and CDR2 LQKENI. CDR3 nucleotides: TGTGCCAGCTCACCCCCGACTAGCGGGATCACAGATACGCAGTATTTT. Amino acid sequence: CASSPPTSGITDTQYF.

The CDR3 DNA follows: TGTGCCACCAATCGCGGTAGCGGGCTACATCGAAGGGCCTACGAGCAGTACTTC. It encodes CATNRGSGLHRRAYEQYF. The chain links TRBV28 to TRBJ2-7; 7 bases agree with TRBD2. In germline, CDR1 is MDHEN, CDR2 SYDVKM. With V trimmed by 10 bases and J by 2 bases, 23 bases remained unmatched. The CDR3 length is 18 residues.

The chain couples TRBV6-1 to TRBJ1-2; a possible D gene is TRBD1 (5 bases). V gave up 0 bases and J gave up 4 bases, with 9 bases separating them. The CDR3 is 14 amino acids. In germline, CDR1 is MNHNS, CDR2 SASEGT. CDR3 region: CASSEAGEGYGYTF. The CDR3 bases are TGTGCCAGCAGTGAAGCGGGGGAGGGCTATGGCTACACCTTC.

This chain joins TRBV18 and TRBJ1-1, with a weak D call TRBD1 (6 bases). This CDR3 has 15 amino acids. Trimming shortened V by 1 base and J by 3 bases, and 12 bases separated the two germline ends. The germline gives CDR1 KGHSH, CDR2 LQKENI. The CDR3 bases are TGTGCCAGCTCACCACGGACAGATGGGGACACTGAAGCTTTCTTT. This gives the protein CASSPRTDGDTEAFF.

This clone was observed a handful of times. Other DNA sequences in the sample encode the same CDR3. V gene TRBV5-1 combines with J gene TRBJ2-1; TRBD2 matches 8 bases. Looked up from germline, CDR1 is SGHRS and CDR2 is YFSETQ. V gave up 0 bases and J gave up 7 bases; unmatched junction bases: 0. CDR3 length: 13 residues. CDR3 in DNA: TGCGCCAGCAGCTTGGCGGGAGGGAATGAGCAGTTCTTC. This codes for CASSLAGGNEQFF.

The chain combines TRBV5-1 with TRBJ2-2; D possibly corresponds to TRBD1 (5 bases). From germline, CDR1 is SGHRS and CDR2 YFSETQ. This CDR3 contains 14 residues. V lost 10 bases and J lost 0, with 13 bases in between. The CDR3 spells CAARQGTNTGELFF. The CDR3 coding sequence is TGCGCCGCAAGGCAGGGTACGAACACCGGGGAGCTGTTTTTT.

The chain employs TRBV30 and TRBJ1-4; no definite D call. V was cut by 1 base and J by 0 bases, with 15 bases left in between. Germline V gene sequence: CDR1 GTSNPN, CDR2 SVGIG (reference sequence). The CDR3 spans 17 residues. CDR3 DNA: TGTGCCTGGAGTGGGGGTTGGGTGGGAGCAACTAATGAAAAACTGTTTTTT. This sequence encodes CAWSGGWVGATNEKLFF.

This chain connects TRBV30 to TRBJ2-5; TRBD2 aligns across 8 bases. Per the germline V gene, CDR1 is GTSNPN and CDR2 is SVGIG (reference sequence). There are 15 residues in the CDR3. V trimming: 3 bases; J trimming: 4 bases; junction bases outside the gene matches: 10. CDR3 sequence (DNA): TGTGCCTGGAGGGGGGGACTAGGTTTGGGAGAGACCCAGTACTTC. Protein: CAWRGGLGLGETQYF.

The gene calls are TRBV7-2 and TRBJ2-5; perhaps D is TRBD1 or TRBD2 (5 bases each). With 5 bases removed from V and 5 bases from J, the gap between germline ends came to 15 bases. The CDR3 spans 14 residues. Germline V gives CDR1 SGHTA, CDR2 FQGNSA. The CDR3 region has the DNA TGTGCCAGCAGCCCCATGAGGGGCTTGGAGACCCAGTACTTC. Translated, it gives CASSPMRGLETQYF.

The rearrangement uses TRBV19 and TRBJ2-1; 11 bases agree with TRBD2. Germline V lookup: CDR1 LNHDA, CDR2 SQIVND (reference sequence). The CDR3 has 15 residues. The V segment lost 2 bases and the J segment 7 bases; nucleotides outside the gene matches: 4. This CDR3 reads CASSILAGGPNEQFF. The CDR3 DNA is TGTGCCAGTAGTATATTAGCGGGAGGGCCTAATGAGCAGTTCTTC.

This clone has at least ten counts. This rearrangement joins TRBV18 to TRBJ1-1, with TRBD1 matching over 7 bases. Unmatched junction bases numbered 4, after V lost 0 bases and J lost 0 bases. CDR1 KGHSH and CDR2 LQKENI come from the germline V gene. The CDR3 spans 16 residues. The DNA of the CDR3 is TGTGCCAGCTCACCACCTCGAACAGGGGTGAACACTGAAGCTTTCTTT. Its translation: CASSPPRTGVNTEAFF. The complete variable domain, with remaining parts taken from reference TRBV18 and TRBJ1-1, reads NAGVMQNPRHLVRRRGQEARLRCSPMKGHSHVYWYRQLPEEGLKFMVYLQKENIIDESGMPKERFSAEFPKEGPSILRIQQVVRGDSAAYFCASSPPRTGVNTEAFFGQGTRLTVV.